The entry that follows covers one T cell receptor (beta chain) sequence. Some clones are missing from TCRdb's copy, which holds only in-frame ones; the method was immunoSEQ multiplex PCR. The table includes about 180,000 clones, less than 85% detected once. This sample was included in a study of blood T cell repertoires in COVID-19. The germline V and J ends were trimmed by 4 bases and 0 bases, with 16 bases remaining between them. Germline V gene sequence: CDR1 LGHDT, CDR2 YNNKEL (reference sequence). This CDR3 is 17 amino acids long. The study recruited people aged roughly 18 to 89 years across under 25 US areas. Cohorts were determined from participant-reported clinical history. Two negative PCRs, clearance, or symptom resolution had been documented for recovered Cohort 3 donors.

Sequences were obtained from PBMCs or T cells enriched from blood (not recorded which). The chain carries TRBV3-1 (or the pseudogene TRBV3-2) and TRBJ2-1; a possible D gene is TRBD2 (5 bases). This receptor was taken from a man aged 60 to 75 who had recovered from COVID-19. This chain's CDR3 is CASSRFRETRSYNEQFF. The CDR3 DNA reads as TGTGCCAGCAGCCGATTCCGGGAAACCCGCTCCTACAATGAGCAGTTCTTC.